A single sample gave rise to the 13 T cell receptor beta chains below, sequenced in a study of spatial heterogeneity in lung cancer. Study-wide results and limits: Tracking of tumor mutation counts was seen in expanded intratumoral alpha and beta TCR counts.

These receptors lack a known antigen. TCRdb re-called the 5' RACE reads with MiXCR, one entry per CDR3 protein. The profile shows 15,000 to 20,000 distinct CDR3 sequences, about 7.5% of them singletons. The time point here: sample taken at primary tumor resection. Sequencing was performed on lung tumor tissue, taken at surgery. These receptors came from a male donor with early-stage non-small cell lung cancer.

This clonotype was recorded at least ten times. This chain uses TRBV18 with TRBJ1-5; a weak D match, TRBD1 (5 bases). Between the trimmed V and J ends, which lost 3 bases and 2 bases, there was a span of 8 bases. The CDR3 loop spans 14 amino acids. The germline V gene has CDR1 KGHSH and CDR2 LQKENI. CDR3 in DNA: TGTGCCAGCTCACCGGGGGAGGGCAATCAGCCCCAGCATTTT. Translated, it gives CASSPGEGNQPQHF.

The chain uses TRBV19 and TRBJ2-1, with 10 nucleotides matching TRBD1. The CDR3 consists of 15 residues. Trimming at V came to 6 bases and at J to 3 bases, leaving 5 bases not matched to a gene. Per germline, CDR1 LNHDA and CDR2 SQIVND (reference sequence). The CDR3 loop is CASSTGDRGYNEQFF. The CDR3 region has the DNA TGTGCCAGTAGCACAGGGGACAGGGGCTACAATGAGCAGTTCTTC.

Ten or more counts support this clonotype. CDR3 in DNA: TGTGCCAGCAGCTCCTGGACTAGCGGTCTCTCCTACAATGAGCAGTTCTTC. This gives the protein CASSSWTSGLSYNEQFF. The chain has TRBV5-6 and TRBJ2-1; 10 bases are a match to TRBD2. The ends lost 3 bases at V and 0 bases at J; junction bases unmatched: 6. Germline assignment: CDR1 SGHDT and CDR2 YYEEEE. CDR3 length: 17 amino acids.

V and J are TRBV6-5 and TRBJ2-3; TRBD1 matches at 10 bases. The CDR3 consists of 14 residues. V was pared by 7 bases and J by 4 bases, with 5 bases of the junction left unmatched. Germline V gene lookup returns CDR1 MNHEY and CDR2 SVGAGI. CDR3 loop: CASTFGTGADTQYF. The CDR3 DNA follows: TGTGCCAGCACTTTTGGGACAGGGGCAGATACGCAGTATTTT.

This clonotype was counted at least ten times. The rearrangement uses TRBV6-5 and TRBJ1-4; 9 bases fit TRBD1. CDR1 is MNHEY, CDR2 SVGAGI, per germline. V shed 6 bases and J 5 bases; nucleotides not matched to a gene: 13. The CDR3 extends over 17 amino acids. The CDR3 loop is CASSSRDREGENEKLFF. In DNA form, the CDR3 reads TGTGCCAGCAGCTCCCGGGACAGGGAGGGTGAGAATGAAAAACTGTTTTTT.

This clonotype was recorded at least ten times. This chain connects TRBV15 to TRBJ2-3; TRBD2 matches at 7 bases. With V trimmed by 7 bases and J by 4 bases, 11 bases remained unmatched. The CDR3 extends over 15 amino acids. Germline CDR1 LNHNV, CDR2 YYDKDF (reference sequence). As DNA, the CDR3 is TGTGCCACCAAACTCGGGCGGGGGAAGGCAGATACGCAGTATTTT. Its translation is CATKLGRGKADTQYF.

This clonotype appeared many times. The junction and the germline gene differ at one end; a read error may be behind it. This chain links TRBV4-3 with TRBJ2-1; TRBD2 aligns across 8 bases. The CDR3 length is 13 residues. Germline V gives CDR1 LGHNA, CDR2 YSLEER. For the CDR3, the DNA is TGCGCCAGCAGCCAAGATATAAGCGGGGGCGGGGTCTTC. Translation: CASSQDISGGGVF.

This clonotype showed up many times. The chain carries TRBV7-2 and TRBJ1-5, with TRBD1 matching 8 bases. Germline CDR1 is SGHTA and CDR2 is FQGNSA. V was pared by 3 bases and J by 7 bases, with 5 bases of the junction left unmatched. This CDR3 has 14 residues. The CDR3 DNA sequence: TGTGCCAGCAGCTTGGACAGGGCAGGGCAGCCCCAGCATTTT. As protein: CASSLDRAGQPQHF. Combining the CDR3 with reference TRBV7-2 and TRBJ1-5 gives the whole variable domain GAGVSQSPSNKVTEKGKDVELRCDPISGHTALYWYRQSLGQGLEFLIYFQGNSAPDKSGLPSDRFSAERTGGSVSTLTIQRTQQEDSAVYLCASSLDRAGQPQHFGDGTRLSIL.

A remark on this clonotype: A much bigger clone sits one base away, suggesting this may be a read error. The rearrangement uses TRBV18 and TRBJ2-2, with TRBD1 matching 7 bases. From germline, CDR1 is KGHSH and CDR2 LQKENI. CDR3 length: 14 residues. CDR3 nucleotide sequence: TGTACCAGCTCGCCCCGACAGGGAGTCGGGGAGCTGTTTTTT. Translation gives CTSSPRQGVGELFF.

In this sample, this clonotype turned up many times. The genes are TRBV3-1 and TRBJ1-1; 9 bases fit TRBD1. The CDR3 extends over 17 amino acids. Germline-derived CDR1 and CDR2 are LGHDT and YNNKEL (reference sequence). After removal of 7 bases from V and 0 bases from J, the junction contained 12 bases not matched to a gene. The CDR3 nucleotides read TGTGCCAGCACCACAAGGAAACAGGGGGCCCTGAACACTGAAGCTTTCTTT. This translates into CASTTRKQGALNTEAFF. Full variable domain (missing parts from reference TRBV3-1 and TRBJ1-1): DTAVSQTPKYLVTQMGNDKSIKCEQNLGHDTMYWYKQDSKKFLKIMFSYNNKELIINETVPNRFSPKSPDKAHLNLHINSLELGDSAVYFCASTTRKQGALNTEAFFGQGTRLTVV.

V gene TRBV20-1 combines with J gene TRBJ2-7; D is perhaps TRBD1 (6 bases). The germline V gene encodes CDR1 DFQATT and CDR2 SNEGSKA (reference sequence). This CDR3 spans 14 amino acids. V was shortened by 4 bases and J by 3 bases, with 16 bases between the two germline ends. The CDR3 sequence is CSANSGTLDYEQYF. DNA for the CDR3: TGCAGTGCTAACTCCGGGACACTGGACTACGAGCAGTACTTC.

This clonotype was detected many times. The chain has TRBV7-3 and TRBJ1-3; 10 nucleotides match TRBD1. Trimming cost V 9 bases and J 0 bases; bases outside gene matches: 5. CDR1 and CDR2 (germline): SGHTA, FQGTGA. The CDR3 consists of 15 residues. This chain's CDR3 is CASTGQGTSGNTIYF. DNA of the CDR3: TGTGCCAGTACGGGACAGGGGACCTCTGGAAACACCATATATTTT.

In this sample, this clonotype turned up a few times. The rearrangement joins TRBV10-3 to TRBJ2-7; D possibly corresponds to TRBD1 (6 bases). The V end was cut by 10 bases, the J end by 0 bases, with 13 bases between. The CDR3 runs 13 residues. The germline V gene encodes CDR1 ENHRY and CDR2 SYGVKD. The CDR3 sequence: CASQRGGSYEQYF. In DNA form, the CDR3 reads TGTGCCAGCCAGAGAGGGGGCTCCTACGAGCAGTACTTC.